This passage covers 2 T cell receptor beta chains from one sample sequenced in a study of Ad26.COV2.S vaccination and SARS-CoV-2 variants. Produced via immunoSEQ multiplex PCR; TCRdb's table is partial and in-frame only. This sample has some 300,000 clones, with about 86% found just once. Treatment specified: about 20 received Ad26.COV2.S at low or high dose, single or two shots; 5 received placebo; per-sample allocation not given. Samples were taken on day 63 after the first vaccine or placebo injection. The source material was peripheral blood, sampled in a trial of Ad26.COV2.S vaccine versus placebo. The receptors were gathered from a person aged 18-65 years who received the Ad26.COV2.S COVID-19 vaccine or a placebo.

The chain combines TRBV7-8 with TRBJ1-5; D perhaps matches TRBD1 (5 bases). The CDR3 loop spans 16 amino acids. Trimming cost V 5 bases and J 2 bases, with 16 bases left between them. The V gene's germline CDR1 is SGHVS and CDR2 FQNEAQ. The CDR3 region is CASSPNLGPRNQPQHF. The CDR3 region has the DNA TGTGCCAGCAGCCCGAACCTGGGACCGCGCAATCAGCCCCAGCATTTT. Filled out from reference TRBV7-8 and TRBJ1-5, the complete variable domain reads GAGVSQSPRYKVAKRGQDVALRCDPISGHVSLFWYQQALGQGPEFLTYFQNEAQLDKSGLPSDRFFAERPEGSVSTLKIQRTQQEDSAVYLCASSPNLGPRNQPQHFGDGTRLSIL.

The chain uses TRBV9 and TRBJ1-6, with D possibly TRBD1 on 5 matching bases. Germline assignment: CDR1 SGDLS and CDR2 YYNGEE. With 3 bases removed from V and 1 base from J, the gap between germline ends came to 11 bases. This CDR3 has 16 amino acids. The CDR3, as DNA: TGTGCCAGCAGCGATTACCAGGGATCCTATAATTCACCCCTCCACTTT. Translated, it gives CASSDYQGSYNSPLHF.